Below, 16 T cell receptor beta chains from the same sample are listed, as sequenced in a study of PD-1 blockade in mismatch repair-deficient tumors. Sequenced by immunoSEQ multiplex PCR; TCRdb stores in-frame clones only, minus some. Found here are 90,000 to 120,000 clones, 82% of them singletons; the top ten hold 6.3%. Source: peripheral blood, taken about eight months after starting pembrolizumab. These receptors were obtained from an adult with mismatch repair-deficient cancer.

The chain joins TRBV19 to TRBJ1-1; TRBD1 agrees at 8 bases. The CDR3 consists of 13 residues. Trimming took 2 bases from V and 11 from J; bases not matched to a gene: 7. Germline-derived CDR1 and CDR2 are LNHDA and SQIVND (reference sequence). The CDR3 reads CASSISADRDAFF. CDR3 sequence (DNA): TGTGCCAGTAGTATAAGCGCGGACAGGGATGCTTTCTTT.

This clone was seen once. CDR3 sequence (DNA): TGCGCCAGCAGTGAGTTCCAAGGGGTCCAAGAGACCCAGTACTTC. Protein product: CASSEFQGVQETQYF. This sequence joins TRBV10-1 and TRBJ2-5, with D maybe TRBD1 (5 bases). The CDR3 has 15 residues. V was trimmed by 1 base and J by 1 base, leaving 10 bases between them. Per the germline V gene, CDR1 is WNHNN and CDR2 is SYGVQD (reference sequence).

The chain combines TRBV7-2 with TRBJ2-1, with 7 positions matching TRBD2. The CDR3 is 16 residues long. Germline trimming cut 3 bases from V and 6 bases from J; bases unmatched to any gene: 11. Germline V CDR1 and CDR2: SGHTA, FQGNSA. The CDR3 loop is CASSFGPPRLANEQFF. The CDR3 DNA reads as TGTGCCAGCAGCTTTGGGCCACCCCGACTAGCCAATGAGCAGTTCTTC.

V and J are TRBV5-6 and TRBJ1-5; the match to TRBD1 covers 11 bases. The junction had 7 bases not matched to a gene; V was cut back by 5 bases and J by 6 bases. Germline V lookup: CDR1 SGHDT, CDR2 YYEEEE. This CDR3 region has 15 residues. The CDR3 DNA sequence: TGTGCCAGCAGTCCTGGACAGGGGGCAAGTCAGCCCCAGCATTTT. Translation gives CASSPGQGASQPQHF.

The chain carries TRBV23-1 and TRBJ1-2; the D gene is possibly TRBD1 (5 bases). TRBV23-1 is assigned to the ORF class and has an uncertain function. The length of the CDR3 is 13 residues. Deletions cut 6 bases from V and 5 bases from J, with 13 bases between. The CDR3 nucleotides read TGCGCCAGCAGAAGGACAAGACGGTATGGCTACACCTTC. Translation: CASRRTRRYGYTF.

This rearrangement joins TRBV25-1 to TRBJ2-2, with 12 positions matching TRBD2. J lost 0 bases, V lost 4 bases, and 3 bases had no gene match. There are 17 residues in the CDR3. From germline, CDR1 is MGHDK and CDR2 SYGVNS. The CDR3 loop is CASSALAGGANTGELFF. The DNA for the CDR3 is TGTGCCAGCAGTGCACTAGCGGGAGGCGCGAACACCGGGGAGCTGTTTTTT.

The chain combines TRBV7-9 with TRBJ2-7; D is unresolved. Per the germline V gene, CDR1 is SEHNR and CDR2 is FQNEAQ (reference sequence). The CDR3 runs 13 residues. V was shortened by 4 bases and J by 6 bases, with 13 bases between the two germline ends. In DNA form, the CDR3 reads TGTGCCAGCAGCTCTGATGAGGCCGGCGAGCAGTACTTC. It encodes CASSSDEAGEQYF. Complete variable domain (other parts from reference TRBV7-9 and TRBJ2-7): DTGVSQNPRHKITKRGQNVTFRCDPISEHNRLYWYRQTLGQGPEFLTYFQNEAQLEKSRLLSDRFSAERPKGSFSTLEIQRTEQGDSAMYLCASSSDEAGEQYFGPGTRLTVT.

The chain links TRBV5-6 to TRBJ1-5; D unclear. V shed 0 bases and J shed 0 bases, with 7 bases lying between them. This CDR3 spans 15 amino acids. CDR1 and CDR2 from the germline V gene are SGHDT and YYEEEE. The CDR3 DNA reads TGTGCCAGCAGCTTGGTGGCAGATAGCAATCAGCCCCAGCATTTT. Residues: CASSLVADSNQPQHF.

The table lists this clone with a count of one. The chain recombines TRBV18 with TRBJ2-2, with D unresolved. V was cut by 7 bases and J by 0 bases, with 15 bases left in between. The CDR3 totals 16 residues. Germline lookup yields CDR1 KGHSH and CDR2 LQKENI. CDR3 nucleotides: TGTGCCAGCTTAAAAGGCCCAAACCCGAACACCGGGGAGCTGTTTTTT. As protein: CASLKGPNPNTGELFF.

The CDR3 sequence is CASSLGQGRNTQYF. Written as DNA, the CDR3 is TGTGCCAGCAGCTTGGGACAGGGAAGGAATACGCAGTATTTT. This rearrangement joins TRBV5-4 to TRBJ2-3; TRBD1 matches 7 bases. CDR3 size: 14 residues. CDR1 SGHNT and CDR2 YYREEE come from the germline V gene (reference sequence). V dropped 0 bases and J dropped 7; count of bases not matched to a gene: 5.

The chain links TRBV7-2 to TRBJ1-4; a possible D gene is TRBD1 (5 bases). The V and J ends lost 1 base and 8 bases respectively, with 20 bases between them. Germline V lookup: CDR1 SGHTA, CDR2 FQGNSA. The CDR3 loop spans 17 amino acids. The DNA for the CDR3 is TGTGCCAGCAGCTTAGTAGGGGACCCCTATGCCGGGGAAAAACTGTTTTTT. It yields the protein CASSLVGDPYAGEKLFF.

This clone has only a few counts. V and J are TRBV29-1 and TRBJ1-1, with 9 positions matching TRBD1. The germline V gene has CDR1 SQVTM and CDR2 ANQGSEA. Losses at the gene ends were 7 bases for V and 2 bases for J; bases not matched to a gene: 5. This CDR3 is built from 13 residues. The CDR3 sequence is CSAGQGRNTEAFF. CDR3 coding DNA: TGCAGCGCTGGACAGGGGCGAAACACTGAAGCTTTCTTT.

This clone was recorded once. The CDR3 here is CAGQGQGVTGELFF. In nucleotides, the CDR3 is TGTGCCGGCCAGGGGCAGGGGGTAACCGGGGAGCTGTTTTTT. The V call is TRBV7-9, the J call TRBJ2-2, with TRBD1 matching 7 bases. This CDR3 is 14 amino acids long. Unmatched junction bases numbered 11, after V lost 11 bases and J lost 5 bases. CDR1 SEHNR and CDR2 FQNEAQ come from the germline V gene (reference sequence).

The chain is built from TRBV18 and TRBJ2-7, with D maybe TRBD1 (6 bases). CDR3 length: 13 amino acids. V was trimmed by 3 bases and J by 2 bases, leaving 8 bases between them. Germline CDR1 is KGHSH and CDR2 is LQKENI. The CDR3 DNA sequence: TGTGCCAGCTCACCCGGACAGCCCTACGAGCAGTACTTC. It is translated as CASSPGQPYEQYF.

The gene calls are TRBV6-5 and TRBJ1-5; 7 positions match TRBD1. The germline V gene has CDR1 MNHEY and CDR2 SVGAGI. This CDR3 comprises 14 residues. With V trimmed by 4 bases and J by 7 bases, 7 bases remained unmatched. CDR3 loop: CASSSRQGRQPQHF. In nucleotides, the CDR3 is TGTGCCAGCAGTTCCCGACAGGGAAGGCAGCCCCAGCATTTT.

This clone was observed at least ten times. The chain employs TRBV29-1 and TRBJ2-1; 14 bases fit TRBD2. The V and J ends lost 4 bases and 8 bases, in that order; junction bases with no gene match: 4. CDR3 length: 14 residues. CDR1 and CDR2 from the germline V gene are SQVTM and ANQGSEA. The CDR3 loop is CSVGGTSGSDEQFF. CDR3 nucleotides: TGCAGCGTTGGAGGGACTAGCGGGAGTGATGAGCAGTTCTTC.